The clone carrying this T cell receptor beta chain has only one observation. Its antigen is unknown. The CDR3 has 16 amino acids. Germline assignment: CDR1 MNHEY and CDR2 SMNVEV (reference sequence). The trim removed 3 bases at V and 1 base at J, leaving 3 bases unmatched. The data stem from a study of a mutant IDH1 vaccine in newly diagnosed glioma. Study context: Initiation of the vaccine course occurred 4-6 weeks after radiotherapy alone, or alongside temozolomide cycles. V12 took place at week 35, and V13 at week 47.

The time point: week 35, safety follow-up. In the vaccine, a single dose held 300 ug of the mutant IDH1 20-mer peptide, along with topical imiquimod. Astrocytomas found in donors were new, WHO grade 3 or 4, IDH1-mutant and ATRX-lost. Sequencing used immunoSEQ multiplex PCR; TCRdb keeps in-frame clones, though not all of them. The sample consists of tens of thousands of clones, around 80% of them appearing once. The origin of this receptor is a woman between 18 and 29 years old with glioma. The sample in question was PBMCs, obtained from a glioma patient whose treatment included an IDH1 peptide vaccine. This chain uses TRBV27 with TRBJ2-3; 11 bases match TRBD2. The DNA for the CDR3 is TGTGCCAGCAGTTTTTTAGCGGGAGGGGGCACAGATACGCAGTATTTT. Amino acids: CASSFLAGGGTDTQYF.